The clone carrying this T cell receptor (beta chain) has only a few counts. This sample stems from a study of identical twins. MiXCR, applied by TCRdb to the 5' RACE reads, yields one record per CDR3 protein. The repertoire includes hundreds of thousands of distinct CDR3 sequences, approximately 8% of them detected once, and roughly 2% sits in the top ten. V lost 2 bases, J lost 3 bases, and 14 bases lay in between. CDR1 is WSHSY and CDR2 is SAAADI in the germline V gene. The CDR3 has 16 amino acids. The same sample was also studied in work on yellow fever vaccine responses in identical twins.

The sample was memory (CD45RO+) T cells sorted from blood. The sequence came from a woman aged 18-30 years in good health. This sequence joins TRBV10-2 and TRBJ2-1; possibly TRBD1 or TRBD2 for D (5 bases each). This CDR3 reads CASSEDSTGDYNEQFF. In DNA form, the CDR3 reads TGCGCCAGCAGTGAGGACAGTACCGGGGACTACAATGAGCAGTTCTTC.